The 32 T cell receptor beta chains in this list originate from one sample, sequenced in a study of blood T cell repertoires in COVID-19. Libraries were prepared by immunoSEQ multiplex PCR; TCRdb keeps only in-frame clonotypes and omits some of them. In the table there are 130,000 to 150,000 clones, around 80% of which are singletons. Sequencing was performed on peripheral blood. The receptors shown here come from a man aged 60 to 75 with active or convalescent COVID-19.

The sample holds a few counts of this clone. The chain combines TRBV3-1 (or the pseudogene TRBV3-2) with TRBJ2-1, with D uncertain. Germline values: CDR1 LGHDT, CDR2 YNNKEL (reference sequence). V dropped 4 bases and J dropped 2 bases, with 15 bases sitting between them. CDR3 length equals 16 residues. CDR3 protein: CASSLRMILTYNEQFF. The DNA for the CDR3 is TGTGCCAGCAGCCTCCGAATGATACTTACCTACAATGAGCAGTTCTTC.

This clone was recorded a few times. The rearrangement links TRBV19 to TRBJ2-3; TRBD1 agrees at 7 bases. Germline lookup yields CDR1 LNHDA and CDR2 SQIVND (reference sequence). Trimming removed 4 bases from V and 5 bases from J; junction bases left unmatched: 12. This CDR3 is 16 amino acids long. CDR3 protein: CASSKGTGALEDTQYF. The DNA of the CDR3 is TGTGCCAGTAGTAAGGGAACAGGGGCGCTCGAAGATACGCAGTATTTT.

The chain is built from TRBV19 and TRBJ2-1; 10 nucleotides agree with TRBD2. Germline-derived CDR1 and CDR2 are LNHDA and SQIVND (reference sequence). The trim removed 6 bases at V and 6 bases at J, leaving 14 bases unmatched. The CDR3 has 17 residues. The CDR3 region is CASSLGMLAGGLNEQFF. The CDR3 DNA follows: TGTGCCAGTAGCCTCGGGATGTTAGCGGGAGGTCTCAATGAGCAGTTCTTC.

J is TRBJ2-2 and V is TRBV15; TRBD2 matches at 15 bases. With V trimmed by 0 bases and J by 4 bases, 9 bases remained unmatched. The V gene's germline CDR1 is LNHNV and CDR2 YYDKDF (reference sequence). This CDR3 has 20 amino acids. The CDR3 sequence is CATSRDLGLAGGRGTGELFF. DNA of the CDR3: TGTGCCACCAGCAGAGATCTGGGACTAGCGGGAGGTCGGGGCACCGGGGAGCTGTTTTTT.

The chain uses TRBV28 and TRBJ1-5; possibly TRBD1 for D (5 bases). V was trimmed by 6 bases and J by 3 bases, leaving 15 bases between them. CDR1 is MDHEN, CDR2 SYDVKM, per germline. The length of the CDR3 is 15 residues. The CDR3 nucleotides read TGTGCCAGCAGGGGATCGGGGGAACCCAATCAGCCCCAGCATTTT. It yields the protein CASRGSGEPNQPQHF.

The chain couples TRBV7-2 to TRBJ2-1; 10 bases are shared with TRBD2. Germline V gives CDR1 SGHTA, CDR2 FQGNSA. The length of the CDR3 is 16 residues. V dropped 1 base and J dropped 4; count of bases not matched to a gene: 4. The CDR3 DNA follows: TGTGCCAGCAGCTTAGAGGGTAGCGGGGGGTACAATGAGCAGTTCTTC. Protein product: CASSLEGSGGYNEQFF.

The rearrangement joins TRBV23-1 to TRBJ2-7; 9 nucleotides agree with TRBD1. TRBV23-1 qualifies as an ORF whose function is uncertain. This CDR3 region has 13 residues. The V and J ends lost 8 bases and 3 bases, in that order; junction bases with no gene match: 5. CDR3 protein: CASDRGDSYEQYV. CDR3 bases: TGCGCCAGCGACAGGGGGGATAGCTACGAGCAGTACGTC.

In nucleotides, the CDR3 is TGTGCCAGCAGCCTCAACCAGGGCGGGGACACTGAAGCTTTCTTT. Translating it yields CASSLNQGGDTEAFF. This chain connects TRBV7-9 to TRBJ1-1; D is possibly TRBD1 (5 bases). Germline-derived CDR1 and CDR2 are SEHNR and FQNEAQ (reference sequence). V dropped 5 bases and J dropped 3 bases, with 16 bases sitting between them. The CDR3 spans 15 residues.

The CDR3 here is CASSHAAGTGGEKLFF. The CDR3 DNA sequence: TGTGCCAGCAGTCACGCCGCCGGGACAGGGGGTGAAAAACTGTTTTTT. V usage is TRBV5-5 and J usage is TRBJ1-4; 11 positions agree with TRBD1. Germline V gene lookup returns CDR1 SGHKS and CDR2 YYEKEE (reference sequence). V trimming: 5 bases; J trimming: 7 bases; junction bases outside the gene matches: 10. The CDR3 contains 16 residues.

The DNA for the CDR3 is TGTGCCAGCAGTGACTTGACAGGGATAGAGACCCAGTACTTC. Protein sequence: CASSDLTGIETQYF. The chain carries TRBV6-4 and TRBJ2-5; 7 bases agree with TRBD1. The V and J ends lost 1 base and 4 bases, in that order; junction bases with no gene match: 3. This CDR3 has 14 residues. Germline V CDR1 and CDR2: MRHNA, SNTAGT.

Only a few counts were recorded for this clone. The CDR3 reads CASSGAGYNSPLHF. The CDR3 nucleotides read TGTGCCAGCAGTGGTGCAGGGTATAATTCACCCCTCCACTTT. The chain uses TRBV2 and TRBJ1-6; possibly TRBD1 for D (5 bases). Germline CDR1 and CDR2: SNHLY and FYNNEI. The CDR3 length is 14 residues. Trimming stripped 4 bases from V and 4 bases from J, with 8 bases between.

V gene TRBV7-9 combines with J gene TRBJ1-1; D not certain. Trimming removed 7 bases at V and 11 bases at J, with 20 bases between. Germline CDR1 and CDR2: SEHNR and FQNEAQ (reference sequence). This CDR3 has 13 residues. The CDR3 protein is CASTFLQDLGAFF. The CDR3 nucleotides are TGTGCCAGCACCTTTCTCCAGGACTTGGGGGCTTTCTTT.

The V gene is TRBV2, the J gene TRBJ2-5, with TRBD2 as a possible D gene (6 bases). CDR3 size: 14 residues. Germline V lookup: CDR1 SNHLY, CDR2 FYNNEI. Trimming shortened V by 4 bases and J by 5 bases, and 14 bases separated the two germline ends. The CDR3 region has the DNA TGTGCCAGCAGTGGAATCCTAGCGTCGGAGACCCAGTACTTC. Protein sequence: CASSGILASETQYF.

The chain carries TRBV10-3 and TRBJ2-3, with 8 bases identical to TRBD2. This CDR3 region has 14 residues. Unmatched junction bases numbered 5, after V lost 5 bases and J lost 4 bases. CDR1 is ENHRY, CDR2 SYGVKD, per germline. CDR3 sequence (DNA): TGTGCCATCAGTAGCGGGGGCCGGGCAGATACGCAGTATTTT. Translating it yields CAISSGGRADTQYF.

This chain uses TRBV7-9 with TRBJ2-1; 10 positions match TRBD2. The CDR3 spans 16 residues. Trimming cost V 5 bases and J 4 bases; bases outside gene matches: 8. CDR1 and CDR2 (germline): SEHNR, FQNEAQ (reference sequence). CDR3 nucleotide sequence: TGTGCCAGCAGCCTCCCTAAGCGGGGGGGTTACAATGAGCAGTTCTTC. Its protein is CASSLPKRGGYNEQFF.

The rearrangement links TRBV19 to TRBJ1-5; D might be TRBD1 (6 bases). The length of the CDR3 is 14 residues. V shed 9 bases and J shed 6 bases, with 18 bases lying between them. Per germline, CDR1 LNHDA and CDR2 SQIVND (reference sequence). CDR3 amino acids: CASTGSLGGQPQHF. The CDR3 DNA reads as TGTGCCAGCACAGGGAGCCTCGGAGGTCAGCCCCAGCATTTT.

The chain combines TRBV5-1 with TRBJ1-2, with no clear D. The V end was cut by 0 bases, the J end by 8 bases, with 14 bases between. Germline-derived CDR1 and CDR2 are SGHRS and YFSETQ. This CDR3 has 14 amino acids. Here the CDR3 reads CASSLEAGSGGYTF. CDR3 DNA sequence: TGCGCCAGCAGCTTGGAGGCGGGGTCCGGGGGCTACACCTTC.

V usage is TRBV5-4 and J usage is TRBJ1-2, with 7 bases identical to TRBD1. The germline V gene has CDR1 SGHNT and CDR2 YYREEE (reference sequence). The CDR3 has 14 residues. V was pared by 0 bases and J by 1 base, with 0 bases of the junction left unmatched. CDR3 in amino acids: CASSLAGGNYGYTF. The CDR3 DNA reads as TGTGCCAGCAGCTTGGCAGGGGGTAACTATGGCTACACCTTC.

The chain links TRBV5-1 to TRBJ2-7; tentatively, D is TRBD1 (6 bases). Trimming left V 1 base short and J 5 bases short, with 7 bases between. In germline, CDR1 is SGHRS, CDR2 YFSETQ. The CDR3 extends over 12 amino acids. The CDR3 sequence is CASSLQGNEQYF. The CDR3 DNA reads TGCGCCAGCAGCTTGCAGGGGAACGAGCAGTACTTC.

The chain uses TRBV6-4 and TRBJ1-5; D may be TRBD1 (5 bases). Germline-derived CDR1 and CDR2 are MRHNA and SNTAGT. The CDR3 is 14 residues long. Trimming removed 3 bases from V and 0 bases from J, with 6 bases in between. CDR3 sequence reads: CASSEQGSNQPQHF. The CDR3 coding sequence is TGTGCCAGCAGTGAGCAGGGTAGCAATCAGCCCCAGCATTTT.

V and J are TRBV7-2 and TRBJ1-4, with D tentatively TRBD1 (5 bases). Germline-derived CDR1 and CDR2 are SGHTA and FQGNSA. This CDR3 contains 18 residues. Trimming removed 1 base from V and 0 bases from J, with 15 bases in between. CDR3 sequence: CASSLEGQVRATNEKLFF. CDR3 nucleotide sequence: TGTGCCAGCAGCTTAGAAGGTCAGGTCAGGGCAACTAATGAAAAACTGTTTTTT.

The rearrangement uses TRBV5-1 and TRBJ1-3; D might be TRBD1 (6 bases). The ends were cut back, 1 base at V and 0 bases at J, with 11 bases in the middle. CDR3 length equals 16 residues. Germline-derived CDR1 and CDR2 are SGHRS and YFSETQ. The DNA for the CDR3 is TGCGCCAGCAGCTTGTCCGACAGGCCCTCTGGAAACACCATATATTTT. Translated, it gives CASSLSDRPSGNTIYF.

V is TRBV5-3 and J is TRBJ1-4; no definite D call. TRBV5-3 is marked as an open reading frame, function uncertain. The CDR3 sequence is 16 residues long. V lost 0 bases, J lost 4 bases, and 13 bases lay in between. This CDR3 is CARSLAACGFNEKLFF. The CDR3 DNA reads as TGTGCCAGAAGCTTGGCCGCGTGTGGTTTTAATGAAAAACTGTTTTTT.

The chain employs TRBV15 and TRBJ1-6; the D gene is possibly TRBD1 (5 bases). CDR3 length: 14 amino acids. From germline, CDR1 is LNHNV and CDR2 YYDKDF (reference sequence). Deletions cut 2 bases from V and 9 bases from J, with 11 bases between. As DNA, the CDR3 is TGTGCCACCAGCAGACCGGCAGACAGTTCACCCCTCCACTTT. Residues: CATSRPADSSPLHF.

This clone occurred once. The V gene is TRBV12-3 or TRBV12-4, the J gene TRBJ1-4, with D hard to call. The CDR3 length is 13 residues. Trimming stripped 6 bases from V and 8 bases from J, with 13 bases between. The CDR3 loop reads CASRVSYSEKLFF. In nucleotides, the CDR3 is TGTGCCAGCAGAGTAAGTTACTCGGAAAAACTGTTTTTT.

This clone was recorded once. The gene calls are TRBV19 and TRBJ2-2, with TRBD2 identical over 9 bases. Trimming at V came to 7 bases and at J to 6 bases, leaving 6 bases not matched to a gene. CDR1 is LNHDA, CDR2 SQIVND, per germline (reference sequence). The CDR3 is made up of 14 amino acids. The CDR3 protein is CASMASGEAGELFF. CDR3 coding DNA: TGTGCCAGTATGGCTAGCGGGGAGGCCGGGGAGCTGTTTTTT.

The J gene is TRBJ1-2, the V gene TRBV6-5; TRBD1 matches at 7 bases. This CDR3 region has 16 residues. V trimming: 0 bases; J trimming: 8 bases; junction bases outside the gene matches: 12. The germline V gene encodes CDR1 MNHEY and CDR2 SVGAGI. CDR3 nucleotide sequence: TGTGCCAGCAGTTACTCTCGGGCAGGGGGGAAGGTGGGCTACACCTTC. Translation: CASSYSRAGGKVGYTF.

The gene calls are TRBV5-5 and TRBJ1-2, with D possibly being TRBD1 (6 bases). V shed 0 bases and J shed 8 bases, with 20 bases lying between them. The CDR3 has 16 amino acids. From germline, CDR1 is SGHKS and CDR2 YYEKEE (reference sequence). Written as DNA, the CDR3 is TGTGCCAGCAGCTTGGGACAGGTCGATACGACGGGAGGCTACACCTTC. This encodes CASSLGQVDTTGGYTF. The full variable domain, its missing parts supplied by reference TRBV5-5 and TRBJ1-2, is DAGVTQSPTHLIKTRGQQVTLRCSPISGHKSVSWYQQVLGQGPQFIFQYYEKEERGRGNFPDRFSARQFPNYSSELNVNALLLGDSALYLCASSLGQVDTTGGYTFGSGTRLTVV.

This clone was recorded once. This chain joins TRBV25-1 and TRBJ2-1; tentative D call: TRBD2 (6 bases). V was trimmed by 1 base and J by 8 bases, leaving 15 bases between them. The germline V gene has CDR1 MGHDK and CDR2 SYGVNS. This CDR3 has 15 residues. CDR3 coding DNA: TGTGCCAGCAGTGAATTCAGGCGGGATAGGGATGAGCAGTTCTTC. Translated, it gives CASSEFRRDRDEQFF.

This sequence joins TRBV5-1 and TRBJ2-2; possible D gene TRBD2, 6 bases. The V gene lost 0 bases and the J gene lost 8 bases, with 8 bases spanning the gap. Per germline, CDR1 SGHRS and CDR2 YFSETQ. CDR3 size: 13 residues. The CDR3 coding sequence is TGCGCCAGCAGCTTGGCCGCGGGAGGGGAGCTGTTTTTT. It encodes CASSLAAGGELFF.

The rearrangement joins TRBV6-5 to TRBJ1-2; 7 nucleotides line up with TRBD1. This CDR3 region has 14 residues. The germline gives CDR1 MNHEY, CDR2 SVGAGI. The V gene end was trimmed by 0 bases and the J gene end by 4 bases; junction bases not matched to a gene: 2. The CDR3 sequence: CASSYSGTAYGYTF. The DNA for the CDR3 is TGTGCCAGCAGTTACTCTGGGACAGCCTATGGCTACACCTTC.

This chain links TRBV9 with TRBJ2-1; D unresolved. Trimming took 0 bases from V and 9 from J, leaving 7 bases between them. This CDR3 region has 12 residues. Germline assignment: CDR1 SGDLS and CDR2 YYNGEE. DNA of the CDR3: TGTGCCAGCAGCGTAGCTCTCAGTGAGCAGTTCTTC. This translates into CASSVALSEQFF.